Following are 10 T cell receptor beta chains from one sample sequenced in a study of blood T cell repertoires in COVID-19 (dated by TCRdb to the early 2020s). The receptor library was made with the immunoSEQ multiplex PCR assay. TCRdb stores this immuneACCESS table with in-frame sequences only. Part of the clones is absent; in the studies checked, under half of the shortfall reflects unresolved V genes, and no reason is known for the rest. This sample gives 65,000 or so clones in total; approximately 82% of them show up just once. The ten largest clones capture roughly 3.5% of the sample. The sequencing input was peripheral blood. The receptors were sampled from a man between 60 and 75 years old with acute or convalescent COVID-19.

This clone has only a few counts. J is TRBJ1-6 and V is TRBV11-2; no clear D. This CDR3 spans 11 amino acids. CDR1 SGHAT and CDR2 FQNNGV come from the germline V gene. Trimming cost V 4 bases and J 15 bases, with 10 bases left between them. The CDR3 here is CASSSSLVLHF. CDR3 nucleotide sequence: TGTGCCAGCAGCTCCTCTTTAGTCCTCCACTTT.

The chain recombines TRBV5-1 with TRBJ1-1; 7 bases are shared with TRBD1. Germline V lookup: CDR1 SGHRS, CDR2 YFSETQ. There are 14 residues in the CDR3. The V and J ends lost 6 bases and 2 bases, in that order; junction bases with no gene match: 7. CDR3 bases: TGCGCCAGCAAGCCAATAGGGGGCAACACTGAAGCTTTCTTT. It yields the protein CASKPIGGNTEAFF. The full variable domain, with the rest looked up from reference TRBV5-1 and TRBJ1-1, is KAGVTQTPRYLIKTRGQQVTLSCSPISGHRSVSWYQQTPGQGLQFLFEYFSETQRNKGNFPGRFSGRQFSNSRSEMNVSTLELGDSALYLCASKPIGGNTEAFFGQGTRLTVV.

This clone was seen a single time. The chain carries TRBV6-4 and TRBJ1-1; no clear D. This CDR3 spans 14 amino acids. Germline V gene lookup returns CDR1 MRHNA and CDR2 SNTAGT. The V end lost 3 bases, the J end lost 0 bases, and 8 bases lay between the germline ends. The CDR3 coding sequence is TGTGCCAGCAGTGATACCTCTATGAACACTGAAGCTTTCTTT. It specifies CASSDTSMNTEAFF.

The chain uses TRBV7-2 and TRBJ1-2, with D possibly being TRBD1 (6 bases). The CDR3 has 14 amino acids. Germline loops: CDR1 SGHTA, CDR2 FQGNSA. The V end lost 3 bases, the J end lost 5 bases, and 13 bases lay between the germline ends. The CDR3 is CASSFGQPFYGYTF. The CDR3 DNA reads TGTGCCAGCAGCTTCGGACAGCCGTTTTATGGCTACACCTTC. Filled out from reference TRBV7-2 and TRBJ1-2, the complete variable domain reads GAGVSQSPSNKVTEKGKDVELRCDPISGHTALYWYRQSLGQGLEFLIYFQGNSAPDKSGLPSDRFSAERTGGSVSTLTIQRTQQEDSAVYLCASSFGQPFYGYTFGSGTRLTVV.

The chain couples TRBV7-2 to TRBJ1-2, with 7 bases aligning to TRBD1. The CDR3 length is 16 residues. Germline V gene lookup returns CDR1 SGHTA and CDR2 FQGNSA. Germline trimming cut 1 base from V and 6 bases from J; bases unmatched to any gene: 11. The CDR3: CASSLGPDRVINGYTF. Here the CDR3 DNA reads TGTGCCAGCAGCTTAGGTCCCGACAGGGTGATTAATGGCTACACCTTC.

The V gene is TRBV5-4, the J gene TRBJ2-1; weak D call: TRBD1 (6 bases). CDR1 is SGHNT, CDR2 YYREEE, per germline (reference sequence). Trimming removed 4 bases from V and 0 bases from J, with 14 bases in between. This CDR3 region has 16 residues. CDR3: CASSHGQQRSYNEQFF. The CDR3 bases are TGTGCCAGCAGCCATGGACAGCAACGCTCCTACAATGAGCAGTTCTTC.

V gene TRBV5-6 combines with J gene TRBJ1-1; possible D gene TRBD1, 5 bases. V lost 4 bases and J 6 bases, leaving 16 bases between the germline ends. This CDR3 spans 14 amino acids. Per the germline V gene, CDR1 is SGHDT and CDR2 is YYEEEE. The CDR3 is CASSPVGGRAEAFF. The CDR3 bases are TGTGCCAGCAGCCCGGTGGGGGGTAGAGCTGAAGCTTTCTTT.

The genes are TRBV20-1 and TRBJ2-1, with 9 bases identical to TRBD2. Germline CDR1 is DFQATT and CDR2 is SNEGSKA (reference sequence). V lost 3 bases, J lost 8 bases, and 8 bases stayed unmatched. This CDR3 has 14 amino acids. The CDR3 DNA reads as TGCAGTGCTAGTAGCGGGGGTTTCGTCGATGAGCAGTTCTTC. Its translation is CSASSGGFVDEQFF.

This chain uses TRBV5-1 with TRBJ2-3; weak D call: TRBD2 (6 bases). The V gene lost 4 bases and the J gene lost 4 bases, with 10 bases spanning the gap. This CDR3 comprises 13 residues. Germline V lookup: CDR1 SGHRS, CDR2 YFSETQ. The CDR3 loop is CASSGEDADTQYF. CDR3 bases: TGCGCCAGCAGCGGGGAGGACGCAGATACGCAGTATTTT.

The CDR3 nucleotides are TGCGCCAGCAGCTCCATAGAAAGCGGGGGGTCAGATACGCAGTATTTT. Translated, it gives CASSSIESGGSDTQYF. This chain joins TRBV5-1 and TRBJ2-3; TRBD2 aligns across 9 bases. CDR3 length: 16 amino acids. J gave up 4 bases and V 3 bases, and 9 bases lay outside the gene matches. Germline V gives CDR1 SGHRS, CDR2 YFSETQ.